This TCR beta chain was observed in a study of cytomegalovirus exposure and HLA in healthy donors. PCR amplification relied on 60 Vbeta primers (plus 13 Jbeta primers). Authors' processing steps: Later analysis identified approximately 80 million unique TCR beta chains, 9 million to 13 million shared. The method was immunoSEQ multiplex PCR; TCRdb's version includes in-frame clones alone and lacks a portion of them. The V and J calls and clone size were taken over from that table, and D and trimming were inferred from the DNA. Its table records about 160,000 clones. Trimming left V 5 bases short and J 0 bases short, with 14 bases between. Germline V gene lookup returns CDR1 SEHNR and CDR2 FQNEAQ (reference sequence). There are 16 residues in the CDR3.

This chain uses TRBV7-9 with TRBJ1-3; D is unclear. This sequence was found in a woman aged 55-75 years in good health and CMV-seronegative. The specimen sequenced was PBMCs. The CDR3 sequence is CASSPRESFSGNTIYF. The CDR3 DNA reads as TGTGCCAGCAGCCCTCGGGAGAGTTTCTCTGGAAACACCATATATTTT.